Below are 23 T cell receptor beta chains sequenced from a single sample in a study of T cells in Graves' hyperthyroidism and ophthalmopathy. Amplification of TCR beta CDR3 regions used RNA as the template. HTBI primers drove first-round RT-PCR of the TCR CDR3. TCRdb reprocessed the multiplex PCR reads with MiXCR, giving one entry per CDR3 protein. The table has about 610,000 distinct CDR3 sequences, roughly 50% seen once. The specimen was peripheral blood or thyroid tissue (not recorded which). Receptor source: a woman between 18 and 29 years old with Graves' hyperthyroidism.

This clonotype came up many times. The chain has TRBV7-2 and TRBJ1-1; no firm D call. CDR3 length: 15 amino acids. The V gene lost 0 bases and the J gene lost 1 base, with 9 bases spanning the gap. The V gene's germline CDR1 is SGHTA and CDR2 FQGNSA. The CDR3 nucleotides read TGTGCCAGCAGCTTAGCGATCAGAAGGAACACTGAAGCTTTCTTT. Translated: CASSLAIRRNTEAFF.

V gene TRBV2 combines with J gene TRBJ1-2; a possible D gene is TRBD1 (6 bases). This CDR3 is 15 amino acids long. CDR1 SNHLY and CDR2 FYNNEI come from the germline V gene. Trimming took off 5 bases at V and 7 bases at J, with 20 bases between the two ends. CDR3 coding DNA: TGTGCCAGCAGTTTATCGGCAGGGGAGGTCGGTGGCTACACCTTC. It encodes CASSLSAGEVGGYTF.

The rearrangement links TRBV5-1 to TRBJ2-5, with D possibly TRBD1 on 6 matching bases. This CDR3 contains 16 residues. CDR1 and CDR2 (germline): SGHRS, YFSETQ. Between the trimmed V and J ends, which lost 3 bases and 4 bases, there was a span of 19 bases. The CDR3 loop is CASSWTESKPPETQYF. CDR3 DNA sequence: TGCGCCAGCAGCTGGACAGAGTCCAAGCCCCCAGAGACCCAGTACTTC.

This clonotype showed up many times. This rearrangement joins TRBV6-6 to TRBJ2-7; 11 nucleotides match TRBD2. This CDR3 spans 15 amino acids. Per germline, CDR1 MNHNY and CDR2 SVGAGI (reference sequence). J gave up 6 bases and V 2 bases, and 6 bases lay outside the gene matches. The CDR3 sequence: CASSYPTSGMVEQYF. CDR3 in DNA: TGTGCCAGCAGTTACCCGACTAGCGGGATGGTCGAGCAGTACTTC.

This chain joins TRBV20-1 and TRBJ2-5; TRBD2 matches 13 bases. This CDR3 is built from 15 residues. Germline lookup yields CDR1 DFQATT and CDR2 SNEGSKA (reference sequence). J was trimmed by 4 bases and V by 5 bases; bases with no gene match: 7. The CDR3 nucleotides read TGCAGTGCTCGGACTAGCGGGAGAGGTGTAGAGACCCAGTACTTC. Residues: CSARTSGRGVETQYF.

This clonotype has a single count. CDR3 nucleotide sequence: TGTGCCAGCAGCTCCGGACAGGGTGTAGAACTGTTTTTT. Residues: CASSSGQGVELFF. The chain combines TRBV7-8 with TRBJ1-4, with 8 bases fitting TRBD1. The germline gives CDR1 SGHVS, CDR2 FQNEAQ. V lost 4 bases, J lost 12 bases, and 7 bases stayed unmatched. The CDR3 sequence is 13 residues long.

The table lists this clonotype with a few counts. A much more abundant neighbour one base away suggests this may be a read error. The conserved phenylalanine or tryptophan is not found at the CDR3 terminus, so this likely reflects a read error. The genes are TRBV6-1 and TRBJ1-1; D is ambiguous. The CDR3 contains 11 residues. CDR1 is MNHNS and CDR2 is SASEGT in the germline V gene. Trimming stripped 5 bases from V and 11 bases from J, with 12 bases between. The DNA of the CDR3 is TGTGCCAGCAGTATCCCGACGTTTGCTTTCTCT. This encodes CASSIPTFAFS.

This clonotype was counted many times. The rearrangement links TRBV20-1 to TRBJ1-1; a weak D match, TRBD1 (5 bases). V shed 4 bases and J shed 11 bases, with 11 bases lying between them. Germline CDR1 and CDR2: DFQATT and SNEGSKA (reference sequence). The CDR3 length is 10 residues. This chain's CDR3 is CSATRVEAFF. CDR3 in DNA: TGCAGTGCTACCAGGGTCGAGGCTTTCTTT.

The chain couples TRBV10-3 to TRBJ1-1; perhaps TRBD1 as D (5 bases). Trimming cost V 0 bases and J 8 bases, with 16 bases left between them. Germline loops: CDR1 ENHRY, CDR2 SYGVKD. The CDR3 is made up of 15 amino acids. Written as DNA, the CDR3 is TGTGCCATCAGTGAGTCGAACGCGGACAACAGGGAAGCTTTCTTT. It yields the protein CAISESNADNREAFF.

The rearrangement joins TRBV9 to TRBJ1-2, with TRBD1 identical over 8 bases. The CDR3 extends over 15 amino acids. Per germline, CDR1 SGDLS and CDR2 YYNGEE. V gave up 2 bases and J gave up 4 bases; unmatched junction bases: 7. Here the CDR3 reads CASSVSGQGGYGYTF. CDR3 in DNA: TGTGCCAGCAGCGTCTCCGGACAGGGCGGCTATGGCTACACCTTC.

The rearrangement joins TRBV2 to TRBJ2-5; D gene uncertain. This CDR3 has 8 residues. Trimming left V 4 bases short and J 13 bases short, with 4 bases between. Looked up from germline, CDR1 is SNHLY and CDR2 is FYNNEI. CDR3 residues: CASSARYF. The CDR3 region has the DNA TGTGCCAGCAGTGCCCGGTACTTC.

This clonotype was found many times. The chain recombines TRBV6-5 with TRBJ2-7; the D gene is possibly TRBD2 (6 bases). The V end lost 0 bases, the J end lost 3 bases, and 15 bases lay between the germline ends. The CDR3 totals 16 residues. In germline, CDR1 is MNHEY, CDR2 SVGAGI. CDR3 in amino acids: CASSYSNLGRDYEQYF. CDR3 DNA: TGTGCCAGCAGTTACTCGAATCTCGGGAGAGACTACGAGCAGTACTTC.

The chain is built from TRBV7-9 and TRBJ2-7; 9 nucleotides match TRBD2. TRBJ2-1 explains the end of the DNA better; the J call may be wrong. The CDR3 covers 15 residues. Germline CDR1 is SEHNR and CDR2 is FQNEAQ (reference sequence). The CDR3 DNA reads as TGTGCCAGCAGCTTATTTAGCGGGAGCCGAGGTGAGCAGTTCTTC. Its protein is CASSLFSGSRGEQFF.

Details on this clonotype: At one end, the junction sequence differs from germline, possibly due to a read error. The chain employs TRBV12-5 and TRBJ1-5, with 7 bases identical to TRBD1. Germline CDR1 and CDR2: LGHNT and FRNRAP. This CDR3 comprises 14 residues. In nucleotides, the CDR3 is TGCGCTAGTGGTTTACGGAGACAGGGCGAGCCCCAGCATTTT. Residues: CASGLRRQGEPQHF.

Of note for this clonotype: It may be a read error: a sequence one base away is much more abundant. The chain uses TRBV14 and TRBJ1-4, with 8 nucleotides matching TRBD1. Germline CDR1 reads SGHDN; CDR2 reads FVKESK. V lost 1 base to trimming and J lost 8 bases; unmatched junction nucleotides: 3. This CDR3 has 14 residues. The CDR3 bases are TGTGCCAGCAGCCAAGCAGGGGGCGTCGAAAAACTGTTTTTT. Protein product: CASSQAGGVEKLFF.

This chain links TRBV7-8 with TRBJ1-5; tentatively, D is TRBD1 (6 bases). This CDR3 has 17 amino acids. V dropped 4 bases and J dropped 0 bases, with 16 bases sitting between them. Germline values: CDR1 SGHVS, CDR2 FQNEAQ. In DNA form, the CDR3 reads TGTGCCAGCAGCTCCTGGGGTGGGGGCTATAGCAATCAGCCCCAGCATTTT. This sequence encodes CASSSWGGGYSNQPQHF. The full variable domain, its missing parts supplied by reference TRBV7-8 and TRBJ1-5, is GAGVSQSPRYKVAKRGQDVALRCDPISGHVSLFWYQQALGQGPEFLTYFQNEAQLDKSGLPSDRFFAERPEGSVSTLKIQRTQQEDSAVYLCASSSWGGGYSNQPQHFGDGTRLSIL.

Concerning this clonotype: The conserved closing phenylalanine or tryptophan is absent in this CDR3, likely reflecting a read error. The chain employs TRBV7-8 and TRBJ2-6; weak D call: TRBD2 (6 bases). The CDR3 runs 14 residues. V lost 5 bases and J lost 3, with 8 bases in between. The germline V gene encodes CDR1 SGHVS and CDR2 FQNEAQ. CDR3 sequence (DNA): TGTGCCAGCAGCCCTAGCGTTGGGGCCAACGTCCTGACTCCA. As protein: CASSPSVGANVLTP.

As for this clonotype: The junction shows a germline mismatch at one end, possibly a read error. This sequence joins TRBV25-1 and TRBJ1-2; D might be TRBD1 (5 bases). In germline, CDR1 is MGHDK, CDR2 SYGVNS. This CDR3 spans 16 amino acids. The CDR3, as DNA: TGTACCAGCAGGGACTCTACCCTGGACGGATCCTATGGCTACACCTTC. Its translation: CTSRDSTLDGSYGYTF.

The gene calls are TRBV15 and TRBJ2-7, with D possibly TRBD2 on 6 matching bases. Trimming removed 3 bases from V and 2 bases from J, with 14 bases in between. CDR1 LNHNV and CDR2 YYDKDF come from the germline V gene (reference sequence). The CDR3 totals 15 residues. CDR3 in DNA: TGTGCCACCAGCAGTTTTAGCGGTACCGCCTACGAGCAGTACTTC. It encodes CATSSFSGTAYEQYF.

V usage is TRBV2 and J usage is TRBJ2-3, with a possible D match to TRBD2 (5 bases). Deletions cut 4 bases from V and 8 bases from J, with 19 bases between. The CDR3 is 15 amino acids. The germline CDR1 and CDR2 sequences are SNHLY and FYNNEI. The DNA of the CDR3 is TGTGCCAGCAGTGTCTTCCATACCCTCGAGGGTACGCAGTATTTT. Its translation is CASSVFHTLEGTQYF.

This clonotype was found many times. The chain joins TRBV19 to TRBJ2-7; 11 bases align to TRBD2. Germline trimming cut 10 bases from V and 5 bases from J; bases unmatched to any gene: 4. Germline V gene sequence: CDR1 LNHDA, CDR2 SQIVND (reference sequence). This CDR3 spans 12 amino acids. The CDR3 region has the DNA TGTGCCAACCAACTAGCGGGAGACGAGCAGTACTTC. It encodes CANQLAGDEQYF.

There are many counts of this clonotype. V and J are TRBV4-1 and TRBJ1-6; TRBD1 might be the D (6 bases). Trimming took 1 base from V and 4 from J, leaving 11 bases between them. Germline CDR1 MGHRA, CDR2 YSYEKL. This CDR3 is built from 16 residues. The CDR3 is CASSQVEQGYNSPLHF. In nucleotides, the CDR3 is TGCGCCAGCAGCCAAGTAGAACAGGGATATAATTCACCCCTCCACTTT.

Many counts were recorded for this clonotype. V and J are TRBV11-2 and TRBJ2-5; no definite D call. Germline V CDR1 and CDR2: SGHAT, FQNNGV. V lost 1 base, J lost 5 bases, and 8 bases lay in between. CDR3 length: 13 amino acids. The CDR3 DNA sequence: TGTGCCAGCAGCTTAGGGCATGTGGAGACCCAGTACTTC. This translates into CASSLGHVETQYF.